This TCR beta chain was obtained from a study of OX40 agonist ivuxolimab in advanced cancers. Study results and limitations: Relative to CD4+, CD8+ T cells held more expanded clones on average.

Germline V gene sequence: CDR1 ENHRY, CDR2 SYGVKD. With V trimmed by 3 bases and J by 2 bases, 8 bases remained unmatched. The CDR3 has 17 amino acids. Produced via immunoSEQ multiplex PCR; TCRdb's table is partial and in-frame only. The sample lists roughly 56,000 clones, about four fifths seen once, with about 1% in the top ten. Of note for this clone: Its antigen is unknown.

This sample comprised CD4+ or CD8+ T cells sorted from blood, obtained in a trial of the OX40 agonist ivuxolimab. The chain joins TRBV10-3 to TRBJ2-3, with 10 nucleotides matching TRBD2. This TCR was sampled from an adult with an advanced solid tumor such as melanoma, head and neck, liver or kidney cancer. CDR3 in amino acids: CAISETYTSGDTDTQYF. In DNA form, the CDR3 reads TGTGCCATCAGTGAAACTTATACTAGCGGGGACACAGATACGCAGTATTTT.